This T cell receptor beta chain was identified during a study of cytomegalovirus exposure and HLA in healthy donors (dated 2017 in TCRdb). For the study in its entirety: In an earlier analysis of around 540 of the donors, around 300 Gb of sequence data and 120 million or so unique TCR beta sequences from about 179 million T cells were reported. An early release covering 550 to 700 HLA-typed donors comprised roughly 300 gigabases of sequencing data and 65 million to 100 million unique TCR sequences. The genetic ancestry cluster associated with self-reported Caucasian donors included 80% to 90% of the roughly 400 genotyped donors. The aim of the study was to test whether cataloging public T cell receptors could identify signatures of past pathogen exposure. The study profiled the T cell repertoires of 550 to 700 subjects by immunosequencing and related them to cytomegalovirus serostatus. A separate validation cohort of 100 to 150 different subjects was used in addition to the roughly 670-subject first cohort. To predict cytomegalovirus infection status, the study brought together high-throughput TCR immunosequencing, statistical association of individual TCRs with disease status, and machine learning. A later analysis re-analyzed previously published TCR beta repertoires from several hundred donors and added high-resolution HLA genotyping to study TCR occurrence patterns. Rather than drawing on any new phenotypic data, the later analysis identified candidate immune exposures from TCR beta sequences and the way those sequences occurred across donors. An earlier analysis of 587 of the donors applied high-throughput TCR beta sequencing to assess whether each TCR beta V gene segment acted as functional or pseudogenic. Donor age, sex, ethnicity and CMV serostatus were compiled together with the repertoire data. A later genetic analysis took genome-wide SNP genotypes for about 65% of the 666 donors and used that subset as a discovery cohort. All discovery cohort repertoires had been generated using a single sequencing platform. Both class I and class II loci were covered by HLA typing, at four-digit resolution. Typing coverage differed by locus: A, B, C, DRB1 and DQB1 were typed in roughly 620-640 donors, DQA1 in roughly 500, DPA1 in approximately 610, and DPB1 in 400 to 490. About five DR-DQ haplotypes were handled as single units for association and clustering, since linkage in the cohort was strong. Among several hundred genotyped donors of the cohort, an average of approximately 240,000 unique TCR beta nucleotide sequences was sequenced per donor, of which about 18% were non-productive.

The cohort comprised around 690 healthy bone marrow donors. At the time of sampling, every cohort member was nominally healthy, though immune exposures that went unrecorded were likely present. The donor tested CMV seropositive, placing the donor among the 289 seropositive members of the cohort. Each donor provided a peripheral blood sample, and peripheral blood mononuclear cells were used for TCR beta sequencing. Genomic DNA extraction from the blood cell samples was performed with the Qiagen DNeasy Blood Extraction Kit. With regard to this clone: It lacks a known antigen. No base-level quality is on record; no much larger clone is a single base apart.

CDR1 GTSNPN and CDR2 SVGIG are derived from the germline V gene (reference sequence). Trimming costs V 2 bases and J 3 bases, and their ends lie 11 bases apart. Reading from cysteine to phenylalanine, the CDR3 counts 14 amino acids. The DNA shown is the 42-base CDR3, in frame from base 1. Paper-wide results and their limitations: Because counts were too low, roughly 18 rarely observed V segments, including chromosome 9 orphons, were left out of the earlier analysis of approximately 580 of the donors. Because the 87-base-pair reads could not distinguish some IMGT-functional V segments, including TRBV6-2 and TRBV6-3, those segments were excluded. While some public TCRs were present in many individuals, most TCR sequences turned up only very rarely across donors. According to a later analysis, parvovirus B19, influenza, CMV and Epstein-Barr virus appeared linked to several top co-occurrence clusters. In both the original and validation cohorts, the classifier was reported to diagnose cytomegalovirus status with high specificity and sensitivity. Correlated functional status among segregating V segments might be attributable to linkage disequilibrium, but an unknown experimental factor could not be ruled out. This cohort had only TCR beta chains sequenced, and the lack of alpha or paired-chain data limited which features could be detected. A group of highly shared sequence variants was considered likely to be a technical artifact of the sequencing pipeline. In a later analysis, more than 15,000 TCR beta sequences were associated with specific HLA alleles at a false discovery rate of 0.05. Most CMV-associated TCR beta chains appeared to be HLA-restricted in a later analysis, and the HLA associations seemed to be driven largely by CMV exposure. In a later analysis, HLA-associated TCR beta chains were found to be more clonally expanded and to have lower generation probabilities than equally common non-associated chains. The only immune exposure information available for the cohort was CMV serostatus. Because some donors lacked HLA typing at each locus, the association tests relied only on the typed subset. According to a later genetic analysis, donors in an Asian-associated ancestry cluster had fewer N-insertions in productive TCRs than the approximately 650-donor mean. An association between a missense DCLRE1C variant and V-gene and J-gene trimming of TCR beta chains was found in a later genetic analysis and replicated in an independent cohort. The authors suggested that the approach could potentially be generalized to other disease states and immunological phenotypes. When HLA alleles, especially DR and DQ, strongly co-occurred, TCR associations were difficult to assign to individual alleles. Three of the identified cytomegalovirus-associated TCR beta chains were confirmed in vitro to be specific for cytomegalovirus antigens. A further reported finding was that TCR beta sequences accurately predicted the HLA-A and HLA-B alleles for most subjects in the first cohort. Sequencing depth was assumed to be roughly uniform across donors in the presence/absence analyses, though that assumption may not hold. The study gave a list of more than 150 TCR beta chains associated with cytomegalovirus. According to a later analysis, TCR association rates differed among HLA loci, with DRB1 alleles showing the most associated TCRs and HLA-C alleles showing the fewest. In an earlier analysis of about 540 of the donors, most TCR beta V segments were observed in productive rearrangements about 90% or about 30% of the time, broadly matching IMGT annotations.

Library method: the immunoSEQ multiplex PCR assay. The multiplex PCR relied on a mix of 60 forward primers for TCR Vbeta segments and 13 reverse primers for TCR Jbeta segments. The CDR3 region of rearranged TCR beta genes was amplified from genomic DNA by a multiplex PCR assay. The Illumina HiSeq System was used to sequence the amplified TCR beta libraries as 87-base-pair reads. In the authors' own workflow: A later analysis counted tens of millions of unique TCR beta chains across the 650 to 700 repertoires, and 10 million to 12 million of these chains were shared by at least two donors. Raw reads were error-corrected and collapsed into unique sequences by a nearest-neighbor algorithm in which closely related sequences were merged to remove PCR and sequencing errors. To assign V, D and J gene segments, CDR3 sequences were aligned to IMGT reference sequences. For a sequence to be retained, a match of at least six nucleotides to both a V gene segment and a J gene segment was required. Rearrangements were called productive when the CDR3 lacked stop codons and stayed in frame with V and J; all others were non-productive. CDR3 was defined according to IMGT convention as the region running from the second conserved V-encoded cysteine to the conserved J-encoded phenylalanine. Sequences without an unambiguous match to a single V gene segment were excluded from the earlier analysis of approximately 560 of the donors. In an earlier analysis of some 590 of the donors, a V segment was called functional when productive rearrangements were above 56.7%, and segregating when the standard deviation between donors exceeded 5%. A statistical classification framework was built to diagnose cytomegalovirus status from the catalog of TCR beta chain sequences. V and J gene assignment, in a later analysis, came from comparing TCR nucleotide sequences with IMGT/GENE-DB human TR gene sequences. The TCRdist pipeline was used in a later analysis to assign CDR3 sequences and most-parsimonious VDJ recombination scenarios. A later analysis defined each TCR beta chain by its CDR3 amino acid sequence plus V-gene family, and excluded reads lacking a unique V-gene family. In a later analysis, a few hundred highly shared, low-generation-probability nucleotide sequences were removed to address suspected cross-contamination and a sequencing artifact. For each public chain, a later analysis derived a clonal expansion index from normalized ranks of inferred template counts within each repertoire. In a later analysis, generation probabilities were computed using a VDJ recombination model fitted to out-of-frame rearrangements, and the results were checked against IGoR. Hypergeometric tests were used in a later analysis to score TCR-TCR, TCR-HLA and TCR-CMV co-occurrence, with a repertoire-size bias correction applied to the TCR pairs. False discovery rates were estimated in a later analysis by permuting HLA or CMV assignments 20 times. In a later analysis, co-occurring TCRs were grouped using DBSCAN, and TCRdist sequence similarity was added for clustering within HLA-allele-positive subsets. For co-occurrence clustering, repertoires with fewer than 30,000 or more than 120,000 public chains were excluded, along with a handful of repertoires with anomalous nucleotide sharing. This immuneACCESS table, as held by TCRdb, lists in-frame sequences with V and J called but not all clones. Of the missing ones, under half trace to an unresolved V gene in checked studies; the others have no known cause. V, J and clone size were drawn from that table, and D and trimming were deduced from the DNA. The sample yields 110,000 or so clones; under 70% were counted once. Over 6.5% of the sample goes to the ten largest clones.

The sequenced sample consisted of PBMCs. This TCR was sampled from a man aged 18 to 29 in good health and CMV-seropositive. The chain links TRBV30 with TRBJ2-1, with an unclear D gene assignment. In nucleotides, the sequence is TGTGCCTGGAGTTTTCGTTCGTACTACAATGAGCAGTTCTTC. Its amino acids are CAWSFRSYYNEQFF.